The subject of this entry is one T cell receptor (beta chain). This sample was included in a study of T-cell reconstitution after alpha-beta-depleted transplantation in children. A TCRbeta library incorporating unique molecular identifiers was prepared. TCRdb re-called the PCR reads through MiXCR, storing one row per CDR3 protein. The table lists roughly 300,000 distinct CDR3 sequences, around a tenth of them singletons. Germline CDR1 is SEHNR and CDR2 is FQNEAQ (reference sequence). V was pared by 5 bases and J by 8 bases, with 7 bases of the junction left unmatched. There are 15 residues in the CDR3.

This clonotype originated in a human donor who donated a stem cell graft to a child with acute lymphoblastic leukemia. The sample here was PBMCs from the stem cell graft donor, taken from the stem cell graft. The J gene is TRBJ1-6, the V gene TRBV7-9, with 9 bases lining up with TRBD1. This CDR3 is CASSRIQGADSPLHF. The CDR3 region has the DNA TGTGCCAGCAGCCGCATACAGGGGGCGGATTCACCCCTCCACTTT. The full variable domain, completed using reference TRBV7-9 and TRBJ1-6, is DTGVSQNPRHKITKRGQNVTFRCDPISEHNRLYWYRQTLGQGPEFLTYFQNEAQLEKSRLLSDRFSAERPKGSFSTLEIQRTEQGDSAMYLCASSRIQGADSPLHFGNGTRLTVT.